The source of this T cell receptor (beta chain) is a study of blood T cell repertoires in COVID-19. Study-level information: COVID-19 samples, acute and convalescent, were from the United States, Italy and Spain. T cells, B-cell-depleted T cells, or PBMCs supplied cDNA or gDNA.

V dropped 4 bases and J dropped 0 bases, with 10 bases sitting between them. The CDR3 spans 15 residues. Germline lookup yields CDR1 SGHAT and CDR2 FQNNGV. Participant age was about 18 to 100 years, and participants resided in roughly 25 US areas. Participants reported their clinical history, and cohort assignment relied on those reports. The protocol was immunoSEQ multiplex PCR, while the TCRdb copy is restricted to in-frame clones and leaves out a portion. The data hold some 230,000 clones, with around 83% observed a single time. Sequencing was performed on PBMCs or T cells enriched from blood (not recorded which). The chain is built from TRBV11-2 and TRBJ2-1; D gene ambiguous. The receptor was isolated from a woman aged 40 to 49 with acute COVID-19. The CDR3 reads CASSSRSSSYNEQFF. The CDR3 nucleotides are TGTGCCAGCAGCTCCCGGAGTAGCTCCTACAATGAGCAGTTCTTC.